A single sample is the source of the 19 T cell receptor beta chains below, sequenced in a study of T cells in localized non-small cell lung cancer. Profiling relied on immunoSEQ multiplex PCR, and the TCRdb table lists in-frame clones only, not all of them. This table has approximately 41,000 clones, 86% appearing once. The sample here was peripheral blood mononuclear cells, taken before any cancer treatment. All receptors derive from a male donor at least 60 years old with stage II lung adenocarcinoma.

This rearrangement joins TRBV6-5 to TRBJ1-3, with unresolved D. The V gene's germline CDR1 is MNHEY and CDR2 SVGAGI. V shed 8 bases and J shed 0 bases, with 8 bases lying between them. CDR3 length: 13 amino acids. The CDR3 protein is CASRQLSGNTIYF. DNA of the CDR3: TGTGCCAGCCGCCAGCTCTCTGGAAACACCATATATTTT.

This clone has more than one count but fewer than ten. The CDR3 DNA reads as TGTGCCTGGAGTGTACAAGGCCCCGGCTACACCTTC. Translating it yields CAWSVQGPGYTF. The gene calls are TRBV30 and TRBJ1-2, with D unclear. Germline assignment: CDR1 GTSNPN and CDR2 SVGIG (reference sequence). V was clipped by 0 bases and J by 8 bases, with 10 bases between them. There are 12 residues in the CDR3.

The gene calls are TRBV6-1 and TRBJ1-4; D is possibly TRBD1 (6 bases). Germline lookup yields CDR1 MNHNS and CDR2 SASEGT. CDR3 length: 16 residues. Trimming cost V 1 base and J 7 bases, with 16 bases left between them. The CDR3, as DNA: TGTGCCAGCAGTGAAGAGGTGGGGGCGCAAGGTGAAAAACTGTTTTTT. Residues: CASSEEVGAQGEKLFF.

In its sample, this clone was seen once. The DNA is left out, because the CDR3 cannot be placed on it with certainty; the CDR3 is given as TCRdb lists it. In the same sample, other DNA sequences code for this CDR3. The chain combines TRBV30 with TRBJ1-3; TRBD1 is the table's D call and was not checked against the DNA. CDR1 is GTSNPN, CDR2 SVGIG, per germline (reference sequence). The CDR3 totals 13 residues, both ends included. The CDR3 loop reads CAWSWGQGNTIYF.

The chain links TRBV5-6 to TRBJ2-1; no firm D call. The germline V and J ends were trimmed by 4 bases and 5 bases, with 4 bases remaining between them. The CDR3 has 11 amino acids. Looked up from germline, CDR1 is SGHDT and CDR2 is YYEEEE. In nucleotides, the CDR3 is TGTGCCAGCAGCCAAAACAATGAGCAGTTCTTC. It is translated as CASSQNNEQFF.

This chain joins TRBV18 and TRBJ2-5; TRBD2 matches at 8 bases. The CDR3 loop spans 16 amino acids. V shed 0 bases, J shed 2 bases, and the junction held 5 bases outside the gene matches. Germline V CDR1 and CDR2: KGHSH, LQKENI. The CDR3 DNA reads TGTGCCAGCTCACCACCGGGACTAGTGCGTCAAGAGACCCAGTACTTC. As protein: CASSPPGLVRQETQYF.

V usage is TRBV12-5 and J usage is TRBJ2-3; TRBD1 or TRBD2 may be the D gene (5 bases each). This CDR3 region has 13 residues. Germline lookup yields CDR1 LGHNT and CDR2 FRNRAP. V was trimmed by 7 bases and J by 0 bases, leaving 8 bases between them. CDR3 residues: CASERDSTDTQYF. The CDR3 DNA reads as TGTGCTAGTGAACGGGACAGCACAGATACGCAGTATTTT.

The rearrangement joins TRBV7-7 to TRBJ2-2; no definite D call. Germline V CDR1 and CDR2: SSHAT, FNYEAQ (reference sequence). The V and J ends lost 5 bases and 5 bases respectively, with 9 bases between them. This CDR3 is 13 amino acids long. The CDR3 reads CASSPPLTGELFF. The CDR3 coding sequence is TGTGCCAGCAGCCCTCCTCTGACCGGGGAGCTGTTTTTT. The full variable domain, completed using reference TRBV7-7 and TRBJ2-2, is GAGVSQSPRYKVTKRGQDVTLRCDPISSHATLYWYQQALGQGPEFLTYFNYEAQPDKSGLPSDRFSAERPEGSISTLTIQRTEQRDSAMYRCASSPPLTGELFFGEGSRLTVL.

This sequence joins TRBV28 and TRBJ1-2, with D possibly matching TRBD1 (5 bases). The CDR3 has 16 residues. The ends were cut back, 1 base at V and 8 bases at J, with 20 bases in the middle. The germline CDR1 and CDR2 sequences are MDHEN and SYDVKM. The CDR3 region is CASSLYPYRKEWGYTF. Written as DNA, the CDR3 is TGTGCCAGCAGTTTATATCCCTACAGGAAAGAGTGGGGCTACACCTTC.

This clone was counted once. The chain joins TRBV7-2 to TRBJ2-7, with D perhaps TRBD2 (6 bases). This CDR3 contains 14 residues. V shed 5 bases and J shed 2 bases, with 13 bases lying between them. Germline V lookup: CDR1 SGHTA, CDR2 FQGNSA. The CDR3 region is CASSPPGAPYEQYF. The CDR3 nucleotides read TGTGCCAGCAGCCCCCCGGGAGCCCCCTACGAGCAGTACTTC. The full variable domain, completed using reference TRBV7-2 and TRBJ2-7, is GAGVSQSPSNKVTEKGKDVELRCDPISGHTALYWYRQSLGQGLEFLIYFQGNSAPDKSGLPSDRFSAERTGGSVSTLTIQRTQQEDSAVYLCASSPPGAPYEQYFGPGTRLTVT.

There are a few counts of this clone. The chain is built from TRBV30 and TRBJ1-1; TRBD1 agrees at 9 bases. The CDR3 extends over 11 amino acids. V lost 1 base, J lost 10 bases, and 1 base stayed unmatched. CDR1 is GTSNPN, CDR2 SVGIG, per germline (reference sequence). The CDR3 DNA sequence: TGTGCCTGGAGTGGGACAGGGGTAGCTTTCTTT. This codes for CAWSGTGVAFF.

The chain links TRBV5-5 to TRBJ2-1, with 7 bases lining up with TRBD1. The CDR3 covers 16 residues. With 0 bases clipped from V and 1 base from J, the junction kept 4 bases outside the gene matches. Per the germline V gene, CDR1 is SGHKS and CDR2 is YYEKEE (reference sequence). CDR3 sequence: CASSLDAGGSYNEQFF. As DNA, the CDR3 is TGTGCCAGCAGCTTGGATGCAGGGGGATCCTACAATGAGCAGTTCTTC. Full variable domain (missing parts from reference TRBV5-5 and TRBJ2-1): DAGVTQSPTHLIKTRGQQVTLRCSPISGHKSVSWYQQVLGQGPQFIFQYYEKEERGRGNFPDRFSARQFPNYSSELNVNALLLGDSALYLCASSLDAGGSYNEQFFGPGTRLTVL.

This clone has more than one count but fewer than ten. This sequence joins TRBV2 and TRBJ1-2, with D unclear. The CDR3 is 12 amino acids. V was trimmed by 3 bases and J by 8 bases, leaving 10 bases between them. Per germline, CDR1 SNHLY and CDR2 FYNNEI. The CDR3 DNA sequence: TGTGCCAGCAGTGATGTCGGGCGCGGCTACACCTTC. It yields the protein CASSDVGRGYTF.

This sequence joins TRBV2 and TRBJ1-4; D is uncertain. V was cut by 4 bases and J by 8 bases, with 14 bases left in between. This CDR3 comprises 14 residues. CDR1 is SNHLY, CDR2 FYNNEI, per germline. The CDR3 DNA is TGTGCCAGCAGTGTCGGAGGCGTGAGGGAAAAACTGTTTTTT. Translation gives CASSVGGVREKLFF.

This CDR3 is CASSQDSGAYEQYF. The CDR3 region has the DNA TGCGCCAGCAGCCAAGATTCGGGAGCCTACGAGCAGTACTTC. V is TRBV4-1 and J is TRBJ2-7, with D maybe TRBD2 (6 bases). The CDR3 spans 14 residues. The V gene lost 0 bases and the J gene lost 2 bases, with 8 bases spanning the gap. Per the germline V gene, CDR1 is MGHRA and CDR2 is YSYEKL.

The rearrangement joins TRBV28 to TRBJ2-2, with D possibly matching TRBD1 (6 bases). The CDR3 covers 15 residues. CDR1 MDHEN and CDR2 SYDVKM come from the germline V gene. Trimming left V 7 bases short and J 1 base short, with 13 bases between. The CDR3 sequence is CASTSQGRNTGELFF. CDR3 in DNA: TGTGCCAGCACCTCCCAGGGGCGGAACACCGGGGAGCTGTTTTTT. Full variable domain (missing parts from reference TRBV28 and TRBJ2-2): DVKVTQSSRYLVKRTGEKVFLECVQDMDHENMFWYRQDPGLGLRLIYFSYDVKMKEKGDIPEGYSVSREKKERFSLILESASTNQTSMYLCASTSQGRNTGELFFGEGSRLTVL.

This chain links TRBV9 with TRBJ1-3; a weak D match, TRBD1 (5 bases). Trimming took 1 base from V and 0 from J, leaving 11 bases between them. CDR1 is SGDLS, CDR2 YYNGEE, per germline. The CDR3 contains 16 residues. CDR3 residues: CASSVSDRASGNTIYF. The CDR3 nucleotides are TGTGCCAGCAGCGTATCCGACAGAGCCTCTGGAAACACCATATATTTT.

The chain has TRBV6-5 and TRBJ2-2; 7 nucleotides match TRBD1. Germline V lookup: CDR1 MNHEY, CDR2 SVGAGI. The V and J ends lost 6 bases and 7 bases, in that order; junction bases with no gene match: 5. CDR3 length: 13 residues. The CDR3 DNA reads TGTGCCAGCAGACACAGGGGATACGGGGAGCTGTTTTTT. As protein: CASRHRGYGELFF.

The genes are TRBV12-5 and TRBJ2-7; possible D gene TRBD2, 5 bases. The CDR3 runs 14 residues. CDR1 and CDR2 from the germline V gene are LGHNT and FRNRAP. Trimming pared 4 bases from V and 2 bases from J, leaving 12 bases between. The CDR3 coding sequence is TGTGCTAGTGGTTCGAGGGTGGGCCCCTACGAGCAGTACTTC. Amino acids: CASGSRVGPYEQYF.